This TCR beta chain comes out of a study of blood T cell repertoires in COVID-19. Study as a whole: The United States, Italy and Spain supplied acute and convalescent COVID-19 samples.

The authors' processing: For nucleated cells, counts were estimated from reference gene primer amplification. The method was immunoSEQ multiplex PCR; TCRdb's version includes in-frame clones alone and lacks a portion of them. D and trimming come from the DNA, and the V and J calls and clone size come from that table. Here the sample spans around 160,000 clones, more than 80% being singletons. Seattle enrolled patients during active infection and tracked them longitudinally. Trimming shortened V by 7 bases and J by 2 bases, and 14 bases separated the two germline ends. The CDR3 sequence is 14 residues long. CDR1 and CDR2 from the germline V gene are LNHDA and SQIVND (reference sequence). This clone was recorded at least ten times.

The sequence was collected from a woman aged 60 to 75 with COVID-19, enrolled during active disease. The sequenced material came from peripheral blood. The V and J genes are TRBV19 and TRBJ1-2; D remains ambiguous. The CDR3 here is CASTQEAANYGYTF. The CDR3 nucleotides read TGTGCCAGTACCCAGGAGGCAGCAAACTATGGCTACACCTTC. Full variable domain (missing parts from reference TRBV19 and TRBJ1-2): DGGITQSPKYLFRKEGQNVTLSCEQNLNHDAMYWYRQDPGQGLRLIYYSQIVNDFQKGDIAEGYSVSREKKESFPLTVTSAQKNPTAFYLCASTQEAANYGYTFGSGTRLTVV.